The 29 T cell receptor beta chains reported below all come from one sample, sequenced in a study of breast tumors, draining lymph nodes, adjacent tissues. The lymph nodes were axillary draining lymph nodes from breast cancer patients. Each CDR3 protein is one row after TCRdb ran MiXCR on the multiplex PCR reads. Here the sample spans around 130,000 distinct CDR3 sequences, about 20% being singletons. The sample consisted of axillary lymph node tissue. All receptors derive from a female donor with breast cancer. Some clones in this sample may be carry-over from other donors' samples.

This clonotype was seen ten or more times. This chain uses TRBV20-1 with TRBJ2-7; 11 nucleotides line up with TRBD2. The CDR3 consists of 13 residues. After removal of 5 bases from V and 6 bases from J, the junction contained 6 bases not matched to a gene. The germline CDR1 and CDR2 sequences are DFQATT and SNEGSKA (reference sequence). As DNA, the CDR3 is TGCAGTGCTTTCTTAGCGGGAGGGGCCGAGCAGTACTTC. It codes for CSAFLAGGAEQYF.

The CDR3 coding sequence is TGTGCCAGCAGTTCCCCCCCTGCCTACAGTGGGCAGTTCTTC. Encoded protein: CASSSPPAYSGQFF. The V and J genes are TRBV7-9 and TRBJ2-1; no definite D call. The CDR3 consists of 14 residues. V lost 6 bases to trimming and J lost 12 bases, with 21 bases between them. Germline loops: CDR1 SEHNR, CDR2 FQNEAQ (reference sequence).

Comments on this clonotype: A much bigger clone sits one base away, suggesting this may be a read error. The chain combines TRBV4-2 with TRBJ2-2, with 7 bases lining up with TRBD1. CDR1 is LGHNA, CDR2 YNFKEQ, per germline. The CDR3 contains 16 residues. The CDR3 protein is CAGSLAGTVNTGELFF. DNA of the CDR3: TGTGCCGGCAGCTTGGCCGGGACAGTCAACACCGGGGAGCTGTTTTTT.

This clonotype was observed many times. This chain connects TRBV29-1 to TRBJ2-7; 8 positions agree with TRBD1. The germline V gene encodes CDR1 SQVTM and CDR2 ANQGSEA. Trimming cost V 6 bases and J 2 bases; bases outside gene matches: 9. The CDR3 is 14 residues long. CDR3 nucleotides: TGCAGCGTCGAGGGACAGGAAGGTACCTACGAGCAGTACTTC. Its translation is CSVEGQEGTYEQYF.

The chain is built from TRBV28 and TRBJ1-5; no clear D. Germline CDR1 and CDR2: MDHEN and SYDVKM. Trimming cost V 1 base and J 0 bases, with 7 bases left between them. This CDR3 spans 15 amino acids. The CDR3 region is CASSLSGFSNQPQHF. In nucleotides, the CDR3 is TGTGCCAGCAGTTTATCCGGCTTTAGCAATCAGCCCCAGCATTTT. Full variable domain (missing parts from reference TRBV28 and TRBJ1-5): DVKVTQSSRYLVKRTGEKVFLECVQDMDHENMFWYRQDPGLGLRLIYFSYDVKMKEKGDIPEGYSVSREKKERFSLILESASTNQTSMYLCASSLSGFSNQPQHFGDGTRLSIL.

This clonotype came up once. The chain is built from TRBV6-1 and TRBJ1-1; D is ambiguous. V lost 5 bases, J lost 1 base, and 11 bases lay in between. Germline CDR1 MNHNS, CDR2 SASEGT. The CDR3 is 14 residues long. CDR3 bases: TGTGCCAGCAGTAATCGACACACGAACACTGAAGCTTTCTTT. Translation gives CASSNRHTNTEAFF.

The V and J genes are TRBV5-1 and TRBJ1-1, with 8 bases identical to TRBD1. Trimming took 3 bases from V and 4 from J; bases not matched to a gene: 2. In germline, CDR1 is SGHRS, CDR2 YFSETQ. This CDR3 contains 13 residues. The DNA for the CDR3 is TGCGCCAGCAGCTCACAGGGGGGCACTGAAGCTTTCTTT. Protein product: CASSSQGGTEAFF.

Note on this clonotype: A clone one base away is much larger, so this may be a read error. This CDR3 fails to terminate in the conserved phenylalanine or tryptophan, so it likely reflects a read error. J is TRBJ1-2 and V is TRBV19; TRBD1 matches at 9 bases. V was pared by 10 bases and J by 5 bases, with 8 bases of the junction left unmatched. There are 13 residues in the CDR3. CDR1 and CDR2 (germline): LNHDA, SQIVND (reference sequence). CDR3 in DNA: TGTGCCACCTGGGGGGACAGGGAATATGGCTACACCCTC. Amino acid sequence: CATWGDREYGYTL.

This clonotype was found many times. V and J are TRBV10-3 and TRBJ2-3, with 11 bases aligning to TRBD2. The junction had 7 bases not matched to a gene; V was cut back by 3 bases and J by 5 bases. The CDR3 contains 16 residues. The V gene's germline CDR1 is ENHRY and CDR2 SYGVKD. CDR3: CAISDPRLAGGDTQYF. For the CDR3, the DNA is TGTGCCATCAGTGACCCCCGGCTAGCGGGAGGAGATACGCAGTATTTT.

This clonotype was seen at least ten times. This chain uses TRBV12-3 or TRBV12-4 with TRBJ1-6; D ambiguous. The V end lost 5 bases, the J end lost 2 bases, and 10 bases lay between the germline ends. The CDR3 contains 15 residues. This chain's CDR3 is CASSPTGTYNSPLHF. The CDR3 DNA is TGTGCCAGCAGTCCCACGGGAACCTATAATTCACCCCTCCACTTT.

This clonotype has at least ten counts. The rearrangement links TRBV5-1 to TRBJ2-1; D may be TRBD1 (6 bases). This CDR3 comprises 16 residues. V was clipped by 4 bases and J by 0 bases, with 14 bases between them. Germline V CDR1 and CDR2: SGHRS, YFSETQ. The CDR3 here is CASSAQGLDSYNEQFF. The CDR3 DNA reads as TGCGCCAGCAGCGCACAGGGCCTTGACTCCTACAATGAGCAGTTCTTC.

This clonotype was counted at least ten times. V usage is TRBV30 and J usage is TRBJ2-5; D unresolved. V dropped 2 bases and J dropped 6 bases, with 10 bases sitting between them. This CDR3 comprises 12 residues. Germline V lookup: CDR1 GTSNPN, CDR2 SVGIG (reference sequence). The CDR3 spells CAWSPRMKTQYF. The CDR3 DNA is TGTGCCTGGAGTCCCCGGATGAAGACCCAGTACTTC.

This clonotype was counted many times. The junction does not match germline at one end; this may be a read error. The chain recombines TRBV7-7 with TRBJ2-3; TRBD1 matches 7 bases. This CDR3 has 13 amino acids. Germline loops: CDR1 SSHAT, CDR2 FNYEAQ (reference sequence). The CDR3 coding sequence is TGTGCTAGCAGCTTAGGACAGGCAGATACGCAGTATTTT. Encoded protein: CASSLGQADTQYF.

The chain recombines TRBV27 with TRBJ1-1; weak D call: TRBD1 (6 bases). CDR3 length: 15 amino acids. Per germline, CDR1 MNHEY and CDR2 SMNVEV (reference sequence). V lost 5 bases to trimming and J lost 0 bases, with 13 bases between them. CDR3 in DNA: TGTGCCAGCAGTCCCCGACAGGAGATGAACACTGAAGCTTTCTTT. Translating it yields CASSPRQEMNTEAFF.

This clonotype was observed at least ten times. CDR3 in amino acids: CASSLVLATDTQYF. The CDR3 DNA follows: TGTGCCAGCAGCTTAGTGCTAGCGACAGATACGCAGTATTTT. This chain links TRBV11-2 with TRBJ2-3; a possible D gene is TRBD2 (6 bases). The CDR3 length is 14 residues. Trimming pared 1 base from V and 3 bases from J, leaving 8 bases between. Germline assignment: CDR1 SGHAT and CDR2 FQNNGV.

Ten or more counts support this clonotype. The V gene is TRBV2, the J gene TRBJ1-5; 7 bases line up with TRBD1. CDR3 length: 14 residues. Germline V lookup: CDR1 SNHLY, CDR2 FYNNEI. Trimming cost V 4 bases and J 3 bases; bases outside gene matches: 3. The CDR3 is CASSGQGVNQPQHF. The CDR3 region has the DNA TGTGCCAGCAGTGGGCAGGGGGTCAATCAGCCCCAGCATTTT. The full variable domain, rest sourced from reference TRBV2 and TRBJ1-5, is EPEVTQTPSHQVTQMGQEVILRCVPISNHLYFYWYRQILGQKVEFLVSFYNNEISEKSEIFDDQFSVERPDGSNFTLKIRSTKLEDSAMYFCASSGQGVNQPQHFGDGTRLSIL.

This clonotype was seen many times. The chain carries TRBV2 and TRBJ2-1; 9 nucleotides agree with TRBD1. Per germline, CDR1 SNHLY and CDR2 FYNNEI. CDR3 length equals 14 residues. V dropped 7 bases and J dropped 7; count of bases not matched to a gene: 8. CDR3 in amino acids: CASTGPGQGNEQFF. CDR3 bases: TGTGCCAGCACGGGCCCCGGACAGGGGAATGAGCAGTTCTTC.

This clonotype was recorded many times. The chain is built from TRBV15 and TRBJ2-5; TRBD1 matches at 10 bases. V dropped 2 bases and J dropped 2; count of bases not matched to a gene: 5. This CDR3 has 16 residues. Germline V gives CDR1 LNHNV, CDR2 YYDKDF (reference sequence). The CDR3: CATSRPGQGLQETQYF. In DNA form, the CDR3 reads TGTGCCACCAGCAGACCGGGACAGGGGCTACAAGAGACCCAGTACTTC.

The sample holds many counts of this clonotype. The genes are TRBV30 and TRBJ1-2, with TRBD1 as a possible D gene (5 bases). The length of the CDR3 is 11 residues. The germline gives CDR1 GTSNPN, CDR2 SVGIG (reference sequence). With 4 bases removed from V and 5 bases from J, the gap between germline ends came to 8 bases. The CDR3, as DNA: TGTGCCTGGACAGGGTCATATGGCTACACCTTC. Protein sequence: CAWTGSYGYTF.

The chain's CDR3 is CASGRGDTYEQYF. The CDR3 coding sequence is TGTGCCAGCGGGCGAGGGGATACCTACGAGCAGTACTTC. V is TRBV3-1 and J is TRBJ2-7; possibly TRBD1 or TRBD2 for D (5 bases each). Between the trimmed V and J ends, which lost 8 bases and 2 bases, there was a span of 13 bases. This CDR3 spans 13 amino acids. CDR1 LGHDT and CDR2 YNNKEL come from the germline V gene (reference sequence).

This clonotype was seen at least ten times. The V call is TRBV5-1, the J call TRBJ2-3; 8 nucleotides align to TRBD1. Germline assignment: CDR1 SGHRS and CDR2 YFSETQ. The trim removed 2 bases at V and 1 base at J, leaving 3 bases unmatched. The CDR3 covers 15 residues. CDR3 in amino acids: CASSLVTGGTDTQYF. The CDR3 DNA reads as TGCGCCAGCAGCTTAGTGACAGGGGGCACAGATACGCAGTATTTT.

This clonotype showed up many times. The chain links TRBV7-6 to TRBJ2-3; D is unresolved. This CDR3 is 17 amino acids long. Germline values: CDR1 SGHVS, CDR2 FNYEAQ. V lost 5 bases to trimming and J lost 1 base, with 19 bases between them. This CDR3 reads CASSSSTAPTGTDTQYF. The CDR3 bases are TGTGCCAGCAGCAGCTCCACAGCGCCTACTGGCACAGATACGCAGTATTTT.

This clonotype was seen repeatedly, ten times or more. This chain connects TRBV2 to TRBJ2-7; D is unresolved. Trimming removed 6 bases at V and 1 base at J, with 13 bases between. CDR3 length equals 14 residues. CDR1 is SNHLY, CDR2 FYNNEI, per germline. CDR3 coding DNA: TGTGCCAGCAGCCCACCGGGCCCTTCCTACGAGCAGTACTTC. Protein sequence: CASSPPGPSYEQYF.

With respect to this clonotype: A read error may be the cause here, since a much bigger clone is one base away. The CDR3 reads CASSLAGIGELFF. The DNA for the CDR3 is TGTGCCAGCAGCCTAGCCGGGATCGGGGAGCTGTTTTTT. This chain uses TRBV14 with TRBJ2-2; D perhaps matches TRBD2 (5 bases). CDR1 is SGHDN and CDR2 is FVKESK in the germline V gene. The CDR3 contains 13 residues. Deletions cut 4 bases from V and 7 bases from J, with 10 bases between.

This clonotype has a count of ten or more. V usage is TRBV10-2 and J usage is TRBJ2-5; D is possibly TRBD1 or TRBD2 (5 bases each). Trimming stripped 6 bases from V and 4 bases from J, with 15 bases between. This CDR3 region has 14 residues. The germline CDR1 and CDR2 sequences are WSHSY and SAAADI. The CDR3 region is CASRLGTWGETQYF. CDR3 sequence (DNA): TGCGCCAGCAGGCTTGGGACCTGGGGAGAGACCCAGTACTTC.

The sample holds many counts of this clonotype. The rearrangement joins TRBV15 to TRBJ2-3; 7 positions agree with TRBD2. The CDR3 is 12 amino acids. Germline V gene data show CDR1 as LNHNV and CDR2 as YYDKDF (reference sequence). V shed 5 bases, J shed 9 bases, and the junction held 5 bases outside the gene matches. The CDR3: CATSEWGGTQYF. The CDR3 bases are TGTGCCACCAGCGAATGGGGGGGGACGCAGTATTTT.

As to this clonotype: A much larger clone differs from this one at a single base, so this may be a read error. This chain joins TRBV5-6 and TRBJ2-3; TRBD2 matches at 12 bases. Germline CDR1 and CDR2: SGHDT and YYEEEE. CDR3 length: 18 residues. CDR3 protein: CASGFFLAGGPRADTQYF. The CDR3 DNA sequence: TGTGCCAGCGGCTTCTTCCTAGCGGGAGGGCCGCGGGCAGATACGCAGTATTTT.

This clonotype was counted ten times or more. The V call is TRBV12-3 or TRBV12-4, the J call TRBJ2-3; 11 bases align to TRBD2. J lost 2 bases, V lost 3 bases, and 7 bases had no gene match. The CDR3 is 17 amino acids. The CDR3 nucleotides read TGTGCCAGCAGTTTGGGCCGACTAGCGGGGATCACAGATACGCAGTATTTT. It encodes CASSLGRLAGITDTQYF.

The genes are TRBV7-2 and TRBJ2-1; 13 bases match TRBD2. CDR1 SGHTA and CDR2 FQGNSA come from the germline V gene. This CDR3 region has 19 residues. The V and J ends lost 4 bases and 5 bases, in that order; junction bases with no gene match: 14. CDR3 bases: TGTGCCAGCAGCTCAACAGCCGGGACTAGCGGGGAGAGAAACAATGAGCAGTTCTTC. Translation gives CASSSTAGTSGERNNEQFF.